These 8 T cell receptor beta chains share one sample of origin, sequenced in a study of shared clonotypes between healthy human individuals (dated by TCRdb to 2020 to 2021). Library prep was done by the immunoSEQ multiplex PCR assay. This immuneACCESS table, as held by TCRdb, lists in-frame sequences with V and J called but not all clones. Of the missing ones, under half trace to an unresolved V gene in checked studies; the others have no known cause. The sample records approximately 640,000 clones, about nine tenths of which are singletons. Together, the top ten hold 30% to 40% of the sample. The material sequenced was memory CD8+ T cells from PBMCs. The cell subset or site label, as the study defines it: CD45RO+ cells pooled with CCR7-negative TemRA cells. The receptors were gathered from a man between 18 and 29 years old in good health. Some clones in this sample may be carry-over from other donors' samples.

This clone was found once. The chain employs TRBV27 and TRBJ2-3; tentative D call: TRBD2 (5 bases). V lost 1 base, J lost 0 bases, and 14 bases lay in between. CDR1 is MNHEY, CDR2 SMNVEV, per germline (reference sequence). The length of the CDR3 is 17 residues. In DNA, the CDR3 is TGTGCCAGCAGTTTATTGGCCCCTCGGGGTAGCACAGATACGCAGTATTTT. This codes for CASSLLAPRGSTDTQYF.

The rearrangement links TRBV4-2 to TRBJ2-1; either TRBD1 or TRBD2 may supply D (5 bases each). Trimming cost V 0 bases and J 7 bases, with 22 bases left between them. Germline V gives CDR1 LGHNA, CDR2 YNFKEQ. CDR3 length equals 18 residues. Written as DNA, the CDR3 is TGTGCCAGCAGCCAAGATAGCGTTTATGAGAGGTGGGGGAATGAGCAGTTCTTC. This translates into CASSQDSVYERWGNEQFF.

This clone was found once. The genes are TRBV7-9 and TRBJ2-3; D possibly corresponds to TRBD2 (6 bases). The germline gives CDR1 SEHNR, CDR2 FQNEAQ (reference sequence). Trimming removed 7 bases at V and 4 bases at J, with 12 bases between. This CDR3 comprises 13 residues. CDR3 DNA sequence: TGTGCCAGCATCAACATAGCGGCAGATACGCAGTATTTT. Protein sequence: CASINIAADTQYF.

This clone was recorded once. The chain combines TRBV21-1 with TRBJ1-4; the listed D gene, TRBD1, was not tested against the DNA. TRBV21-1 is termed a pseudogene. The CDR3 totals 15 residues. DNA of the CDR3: TGTGCCAGCAGCAAAGACAGAGCTCTTAATGAAAAACTGTTTTTT. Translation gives CASSKDRALNEKLFF.

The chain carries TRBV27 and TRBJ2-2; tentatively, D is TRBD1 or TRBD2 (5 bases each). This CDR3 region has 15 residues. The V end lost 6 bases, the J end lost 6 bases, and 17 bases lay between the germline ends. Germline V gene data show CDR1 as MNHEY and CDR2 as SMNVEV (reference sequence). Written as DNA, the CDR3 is TGTGCCAGCAGAATCCACCCTGGGGGAGCCGGGGAGCTGTTTTTT. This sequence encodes CASRIHPGGAGELFF.

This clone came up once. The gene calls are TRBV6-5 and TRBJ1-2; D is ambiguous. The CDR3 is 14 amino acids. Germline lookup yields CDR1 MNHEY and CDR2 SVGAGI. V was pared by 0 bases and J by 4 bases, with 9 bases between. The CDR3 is CASSYSKAVYGYTF. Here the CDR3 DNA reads TGTGCCAGCAGTTACTCGAAGGCAGTCTATGGCTACACCTTC.

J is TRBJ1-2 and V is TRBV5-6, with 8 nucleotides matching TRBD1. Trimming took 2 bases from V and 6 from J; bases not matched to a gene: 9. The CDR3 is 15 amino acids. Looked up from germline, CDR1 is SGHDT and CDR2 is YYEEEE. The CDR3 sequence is CASSFTTGGGDGYTF. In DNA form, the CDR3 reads TGTGCCAGCAGCTTTACTACAGGGGGTGGGGATGGCTACACCTTC.

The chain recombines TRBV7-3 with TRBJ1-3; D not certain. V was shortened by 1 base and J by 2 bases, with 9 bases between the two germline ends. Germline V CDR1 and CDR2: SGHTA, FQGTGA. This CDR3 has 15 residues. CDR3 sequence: CASSLSGEPGNTIYF. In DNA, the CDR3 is TGTGCCAGCAGCTTAAGTGGGGAACCTGGAAACACCATATATTTT.